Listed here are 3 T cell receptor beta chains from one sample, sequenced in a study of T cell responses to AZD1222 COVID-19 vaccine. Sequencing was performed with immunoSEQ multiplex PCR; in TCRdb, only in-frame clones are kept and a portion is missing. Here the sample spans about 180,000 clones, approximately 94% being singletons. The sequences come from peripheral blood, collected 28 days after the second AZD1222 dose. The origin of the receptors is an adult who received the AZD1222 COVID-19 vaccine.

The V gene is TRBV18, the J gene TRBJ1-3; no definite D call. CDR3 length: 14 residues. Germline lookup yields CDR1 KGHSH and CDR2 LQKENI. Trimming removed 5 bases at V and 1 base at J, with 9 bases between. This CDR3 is CASSSGKSGNTIYF. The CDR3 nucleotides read TGTGCCAGCTCATCGGGGAAATCTGGAAACACCATATATTTT.

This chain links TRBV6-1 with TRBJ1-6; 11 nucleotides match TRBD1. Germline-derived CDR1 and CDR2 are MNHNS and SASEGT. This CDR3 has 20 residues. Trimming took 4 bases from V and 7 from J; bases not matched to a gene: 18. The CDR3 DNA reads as TGTGCCAGCAGTGGGAAATCCCCGGGACAGGGGGAGATCCCAAATTCACCCCTCCACTTT. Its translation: CASSGKSPGQGEIPNSPLHF.

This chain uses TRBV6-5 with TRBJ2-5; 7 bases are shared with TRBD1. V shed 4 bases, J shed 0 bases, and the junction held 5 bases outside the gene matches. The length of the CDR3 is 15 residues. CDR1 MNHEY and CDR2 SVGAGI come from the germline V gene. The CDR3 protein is CASSLTGTYQETQYF. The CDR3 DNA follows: TGTGCCAGCAGTTTGACAGGGACGTACCAAGAGACCCAGTACTTC.